This TCR beta chain was sequenced in a study of blood T cells in healthy people across ages. This clonotype has a handful of counts. Antigen: not known. The CDR3 covers 15 residues. J lost 5 bases, V lost 3 bases, and 11 bases had no gene match. CDR1 and CDR2 (germline): DFQATT, SNEGSKA (reference sequence). Together with a sample-barcoded 5' primer, a J-beta primer mix was included in a second PCR lasting about 6 to 12 cycles. TCRdb re-called the 5' RACE reads through MiXCR, storing one row per CDR3 protein. The sample has about 830,000 distinct CDR3 sequences; under 80% are singletons. Whole-study results and caveats: Unsorted PBMCs blocked a conclusive comparison of naive and antigen-experienced cells. Per million T cells, the diversity of TCR beta decreased roughly linearly as age advanced.

The clonotype originates from a man aged 25-45 years in good health. V gene TRBV20-1 combines with J gene TRBJ2-7; 9 bases are a match to TRBD1. Sequencing was carried out using blood. CDR3 residues: CSARGGQGSGDEQYF. DNA of the CDR3: TGCAGTGCTAGGGGGGGACAGGGTTCGGGTGACGAGCAGTACTTC.